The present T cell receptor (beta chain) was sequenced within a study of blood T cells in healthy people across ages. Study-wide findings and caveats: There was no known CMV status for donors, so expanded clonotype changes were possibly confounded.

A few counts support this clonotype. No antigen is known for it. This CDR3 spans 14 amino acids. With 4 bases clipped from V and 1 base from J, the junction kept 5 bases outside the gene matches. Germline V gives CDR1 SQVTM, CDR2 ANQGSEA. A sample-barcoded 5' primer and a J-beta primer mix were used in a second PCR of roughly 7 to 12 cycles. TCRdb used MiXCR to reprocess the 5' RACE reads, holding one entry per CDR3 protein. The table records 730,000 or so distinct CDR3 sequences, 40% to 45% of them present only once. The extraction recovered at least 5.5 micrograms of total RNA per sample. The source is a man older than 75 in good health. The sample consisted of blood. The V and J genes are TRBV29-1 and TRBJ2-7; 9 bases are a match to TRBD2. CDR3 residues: CSVGRTSASYEQYF. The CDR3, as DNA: TGCAGCGTTGGCCGGACTAGCGCATCCTACGAGCAGTACTTC.